The 14 T cell receptor beta chains below come from one sample, sequenced in a study of a mutant IDH1 vaccine in newly diagnosed glioma. For these receptors, no antigen is known. The time point here: week 11, during vaccination. All doses held 300 ug of mutant IDH1 20-mer peptide, with topical imiquimod. Assay: immunoSEQ multiplex PCR; the TCRdb copy retains only in-frame clones and omits some. The sample includes roughly 120,000 clones, approximately 87% of them seen just once. Here the sequenced sample was PBMCs, taken from a glioma patient whose treatment included an IDH1 peptide vaccine. The receptors shown here come from a woman between 45 and 60 years old with glioma.

V and J are TRBV7-2 and TRBJ2-2; D unresolved. CDR3 length: 16 residues. Trimming took off 2 bases at V and 4 bases at J, with 14 bases between the two ends. Per germline, CDR1 SGHTA and CDR2 FQGNSA. CDR3 sequence reads: CASSLIGQVLTGELFF. In DNA, the CDR3 is TGTGCCAGCAGCTTAATCGGTCAGGTTCTCACCGGGGAGCTGTTTTTT.

This chain uses TRBV5-6 with TRBJ1-6, with TRBD1 as a possible D gene (5 bases). Between the trimmed V and J ends, which lost 3 bases and 2 bases, there was a span of 15 bases. The length of the CDR3 is 17 residues. The V gene's germline CDR1 is SGHDT and CDR2 YYEEEE. The CDR3 loop reads CASSYFRAGPYNSPLHF. The CDR3 bases are TGTGCCAGCAGCTACTTCAGGGCGGGCCCCTATAATTCACCCCTCCACTTT.

This clone ranks as medium-sized. This chain links TRBV29-1 with TRBJ1-1; no clear D. This CDR3 spans 11 amino acids. V lost 8 bases to trimming and J lost 1 base, with 8 bases between them. Germline assignment: CDR1 SQVTM and CDR2 ANQGSEA. The CDR3 loop reads CSTYRNTEAFF. The CDR3 DNA reads TGCAGCACCTACAGGAACACTGAAGCTTTCTTT. The variable domain in full, with the rest retrieved from reference TRBV29-1 and TRBJ1-1, is SAVISQKPSRDICQRGTSLTIQCQVDSQVTMMFWYRQQPGQSLTLIATANQGSEATYESGFVIDKFPISRPNLTFSTLTVSNMSPEDSSIYLCSTYRNTEAFFGQGTRLTVV.

This rearrangement joins TRBV27 to TRBJ1-5; D is undetermined. The V and J ends lost 2 bases and 5 bases respectively, with 4 bases between them. Germline assignment: CDR1 MNHEY and CDR2 SMNVEV (reference sequence). The CDR3 runs 12 residues. The CDR3 protein is CASSLPHQPQHF. The CDR3 DNA is TGTGCCAGCAGTTTACCTCATCAGCCCCAGCATTTT.

The gene calls are TRBV19 and TRBJ1-5, with TRBD1 matching 9 bases. CDR1 is LNHDA, CDR2 SQIVND, per germline (reference sequence). Germline trimming cut 6 bases from V and 1 base from J; bases unmatched to any gene: 4. The CDR3 is 15 residues long. DNA of the CDR3: TGTGCCAGTAGGTCGGGACAGGGCAGCAATCAGCCCCAGCATTTT. This gives the protein CASRSGQGSNQPQHF.

The chain recombines TRBV27 with TRBJ1-3, with D uncertain. Trimming removed 2 bases at V and 0 bases at J, with 11 bases between. The germline V gene encodes CDR1 MNHEY and CDR2 SMNVEV (reference sequence). The CDR3 covers 16 residues. CDR3 amino acids: CASSLTPGSSGNTIYF. The CDR3 DNA follows: TGTGCCAGCAGTTTAACCCCAGGAAGCTCTGGAAACACCATATATTTT.

Concerning this clone: The junction and the germline gene differ at one end; a read error may be behind it. The CDR3 bases are TGCAGCGTCGAAGGAGGGTCGGAGACCCAGTACTTC. This sequence encodes CSVEGGSETQYF. The J gene is TRBJ2-5, the V gene TRBV29-1; possible D gene TRBD2, 6 bases. The CDR3 runs to 12 residues. Germline lookup yields CDR1 SQVTM and CDR2 ANQGSEA.

CDR3 residues: CASSETAFEQYF. As DNA, the CDR3 is TGCGCCAGCAGTGAGACTGCCTTTGAGCAGTACTTC. The chain recombines TRBV10-1 with TRBJ2-7, with D uncertain. This CDR3 is 12 amino acids long. Germline assignment: CDR1 WNHNN and CDR2 SYGVQD (reference sequence). V dropped 2 bases and J dropped 7 bases, with 9 bases sitting between them.

V is TRBV5-8 and J is TRBJ2-5, with 11 bases that match TRBD1. With 4 bases clipped from V and 4 bases from J, the junction kept 9 bases outside the gene matches. This CDR3 has 16 amino acids. Germline values: CDR1 SGHTS, CDR2 YDEGEE. The CDR3 DNA follows: TGTGCCAGCAGCCCGTGGGGACAGGGGGGTTCAGAGACCCAGTACTTC. Its translation is CASSPWGQGGSETQYF.

The chain carries TRBV7-6 and TRBJ1-5, with no clear D. The germline V gene encodes CDR1 SGHVS and CDR2 FNYEAQ. CDR3 length equals 16 residues. V was cut by 5 bases and J by 4 bases, with 18 bases left in between. The CDR3: CASSPGPRAANQPQHF. CDR3 coding DNA: TGTGCCAGCAGCCCTGGTCCAAGGGCAGCTAATCAGCCCCAGCATTTT.

The chain links TRBV2 to TRBJ2-1; 12 bases fit TRBD1. Germline V lookup: CDR1 SNHLY, CDR2 FYNNEI. Germline trimming cut 4 bases from V and 7 bases from J; bases unmatched to any gene: 5. The CDR3 runs to 15 residues. CDR3 bases: TGTGCCAGCAGTGTCCGGGACAGGGGGCAGAATGAGCAGTTCTTC. As protein: CASSVRDRGQNEQFF.

The chain is built from TRBV5-1 and TRBJ1-5; D is unclear. CDR1 is SGHRS, CDR2 YFSETQ, per germline. The V gene lost 2 bases and the J gene lost 1 base, with 10 bases spanning the gap. The CDR3 is 15 amino acids. The CDR3 is CASSFTHGSNQPQHF. The CDR3 coding sequence is TGCGCCAGCAGCTTTACCCACGGGAGCAATCAGCCCCAGCATTTT.

As DNA, the CDR3 is TGTGCCAGCAGCACCGGGACTACAGATACGCAGTATTTT. Amino acid sequence: CASSTGTTDTQYF. The chain combines TRBV7-9 with TRBJ2-3; D might be TRBD2 (6 bases). V was clipped by 5 bases and J by 3 bases, with 9 bases between them. Germline loops: CDR1 SEHNR, CDR2 FQNEAQ (reference sequence). The CDR3 covers 13 residues. Looking up the rest from reference TRBV7-9 and TRBJ2-3 gives the full variable domain: DTGVSQNPRHKITKRGQNVTFRCDPISEHNRLYWYRQTLGQGPEFLTYFQNEAQLEKSRLLSDRFSAERPKGSFSTLEIQRTEQGDSAMYLCASSTGTTDTQYFGPGTRLTVL.

This chain connects TRBV20-1 to TRBJ1-1; D ambiguous. V lost 5 bases and J 7 bases, leaving 11 bases between the germline ends. In germline, CDR1 is DFQATT, CDR2 SNEGSKA (reference sequence). This CDR3 is 11 amino acids long. The CDR3: CSAPWLGEAFF. The CDR3, as DNA: TGCAGTGCTCCTTGGCTCGGTGAAGCTTTCTTT.